This section outlines one TCR beta chain sequence together with its context. This sample was taken from a study of blood T cell repertoires in COVID-19. Study as a whole: From the United States, Italy and Spain came samples of acute and convalescent COVID-19. The cDNA or gDNA used as material had been derived from T cells, B-cell-depleted T cells, or PBMCs.

The CDR3 consists of 13 residues. Germline CDR1 and CDR2: SGHTA and FQGNSA. The V end lost 5 bases, the J end lost 2 bases, and 9 bases lay between the germline ends. Authors' data handling: Reference gene primer amplification gave nucleated cell count estimates. Method: immunoSEQ multiplex PCR; TCRdb's copy keeps in-frame clones and lacks some. The V and J calls and clone size were taken over from that table, and D and trimming were inferred from the DNA. The table has tens of thousands of clones, 80% seen once. The TCR was taken from a woman in her 70s with acute or convalescent COVID-19. The J gene is TRBJ2-5, the V gene TRBV7-2, with D perhaps matching TRBD2 (5 bases). The sample comprised peripheral blood. The CDR3 spells CASSTDYQETQYF. The CDR3 DNA is TGTGCCAGCAGCACCGACTATCAAGAGACCCAGTACTTC.